This T cell receptor beta chain emerged from a study of blood T cell repertoires in COVID-19. Study context: Nucleic acid was either cDNA or gDNA, and it came from T cells, B-cell-depleted T cells, or PBMCs.

As originally analysed: Nucleated cell number was recorded as an estimate derived from reference gene primer amplification. Generated by immunoSEQ multiplex PCR, the TCRdb table keeps only in-frame clones and is missing some. V and J calls plus clone size are reproduced from that table; the DNA served to infer D and trimming. This table holds roughly 180,000 clones, about 85% found once. This CDR3 spans 15 amino acids. Germline V gene data show CDR1 as SGHRS and CDR2 as YFSETQ. V gave up 2 bases and J gave up 6 bases, with 15 bases separating them. The clonotype comes from a woman aged 50 to 60 with COVID-19, enrolled during active disease. The chain is built from TRBV5-1 and TRBJ2-1; maybe TRBD1 (7 bases). The sample comprised peripheral blood. The CDR3 reads CASSFRGEVFNEQFF. The CDR3 DNA follows: TGCGCCAGCAGCTTCAGGGGGGAGGTCTTCAATGAGCAGTTCTTC.